The clone carrying this TCR beta chain was detected once. The V end was cut by 4 bases, the J end by 4 bases, with 6 bases between. There are 12 residues in the CDR3. CDR1 and CDR2 (germline): SNHLY, FYNNEI. The entry originates in a study of OX40 agonist ivuxolimab in advanced cancers. Generated by immunoSEQ multiplex PCR, the TCRdb table keeps only in-frame clones and is missing some. Among 55,000 to 80,000 clones, around 84% were seen once, and the ten largest hold approximately 2.4%. This chain joins TRBV2 and TRBJ2-3; no definite D call. Specimen: CD4+ or CD8+ T cells sorted from blood, collected in a trial of the OX40 agonist ivuxolimab. The clonotype comes from an adult with an advanced solid tumor such as melanoma, head and neck, liver or kidney cancer. The chain's CDR3 is CASSAAADTQYF. As DNA, the CDR3 is TGTGCCAGCAGTGCGGCGGCAGATACGCAGTATTTT.